The entry below gives a single T cell receptor (beta chain) sequence along with its context. Method: immunoSEQ multiplex PCR; TCRdb's copy keeps in-frame clones and lacks some. The table lists some 60,000 clones, 92% of them singletons. This sample stems from a study of T cell changes during pregnancy in multiple sclerosis. The ends lost 5 bases at V and 7 bases at J; junction bases unmatched: 16. The CDR3 has 17 amino acids. The V gene's germline CDR1 is SGHTA and CDR2 FQGTGA. The receptor comes from a female donor in good health, enrolled as a control in a pregnancy study. The source was peripheral blood, collected in the second trimester of pregnancy. The chain uses TRBV7-3 and TRBJ2-2; 7 bases agree with TRBD2. For the CDR3, the DNA is TGTGCCAGCAGCCCCGCCGGGAAAGCGGGGAGGGGCGGGGAGCTGTTTTTT. This sequence encodes CASSPAGKAGRGGELFF. The full variable domain, its missing parts supplied by reference TRBV7-3 and TRBJ2-2, is GAGVSQTPSNKVTEKGKYVELRCDPISGHTALYWYRQSLGQGPEFLIYFQGTGAADDSGLPNDRFFAVRPEGSVSTLKIQRTERGDSAVYLCASSPAGKAGRGGELFFGEGSRLTVL.